Listed below are T cell receptor beta chains from one sample, sequenced in a study of graft-versus-host responses after intestinal transplantation. Sequencing used immunoSEQ multiplex PCR; TCRdb keeps in-frame clones, though not all of them. The sample carries approximately 15,000 clones, more than 80% recorded once. Material: ileum tissue, obtained around 96 days after intestinal transplant. All receptors derive from a human patient who received an intestinal transplant, so some T cells may come from the graft donor. Each CDR3 is given with its conserved first and last residue. Each record gives: D gene, J gene, clone size, V gene, CDR3 protein, CDR3 DNA. D genes are given only for firm matches. Where a row states a size, it is once, few, many or the class of an expanded clone; other rows omit it.

. | TRBJ2-1 | . | TRBV30 | CAWSVWYNEQFF | TGTGCCTGGAGTGTATGGTACAATGAGCAGTTCTTC
TRBD2 | TRBJ2-3 | . | TRBV27 | CASSFWGGLAGTDTQYF | TGTGCCAGCAGTTTTTGGGGGGGTCTAGCGGGCACAGATACGCAGTATTTT
. | TRBJ2-5 | . | TRBV6-1 | CASSEPGKETQYF | TGTGCCAGCAGTGAACCAGGGAAAGAGACCCAGTACTTC
. | TRBJ1-5 | . | TRBV7-8 | CASSLARTSNQPQHF | TGTGCCAGCAGCTTAGCGCGGACAAGCAATCAGCCCCAGCATTTT
. | TRBJ2-5 | . | TRBV4-2 | CASSQAGTQETQYF | TGTGCCAGCAGCCAAGCGGGGACTCAAGAGACCCAGTACTTC
. | TRBJ2-7 | once | TRBV10-3 | CAISDPGMDEQYF | TGTGCCATCAGTGACCCGGGGATGGACGAGCAGTACTTC
. | TRBJ1-4 | . | TRBV11-3 | CASSSPRTERYGGEKLFF | TGTGCCAGCTCCTCCCCCAGGACAGAAAGATATGGGGGTGAAAAACTGTTTTTT
. | TRBJ1-2 | . | TRBV4-1 | CASSQDAGRYGYTF | TGCGCCAGCAGCCAAGATGCCGGGAGGTATGGCTACACCTTC
. | TRBJ2-1 | . | TRBV21-1 | CASSKGPGGAASYNEQFF | TGTGCCAGCAGCAAAGGCCCAGGGGGCGCAGCGAGCTACAATGAGCAGTTCTTC
. | TRBJ1-1 | once | TRBV6-5 | CASIGQYYTEAFF | TGTGCCAGCATCGGGCAGTATTACACTGAAGCTTTCTTT
TRBD2 | TRBJ2-5 | few | TRBV6-1 | CASRAGLAGETQYF | TGTGCCAGCAGGGCGGGACTAGCGGGAGAGACCCAGTACTTC
TRBD1 | TRBJ1-2 | . | TRBV28 | CASTILGTGDPNNYGYTF | TGTGCCAGCACCATCCTTGGGACAGGGGACCCAAATAACTATGGCTACACCTTC
TRBD2 | TRBJ2-1 | . | TRBV14 | CASSQISGRGNEQFF | TGTGCCAGCAGCCAAATTAGCGGGAGGGGCAATGAGCAGTTCTTC
. | TRBJ1-1 | . | TRBV29-1 | CSVEEGGWGTEAFF | TGCAGCGTTGAAGAGGGGGGTTGGGGCACTGAAGCTTTCTTT
TRBD2 | TRBJ2-5 | . | TRBV6-1 | CASSLAGMEETQYF | TGTGCCAGCAGCCTAGCGGGGATGGAAGAGACCCAGTACTTC
. | TRBJ2-7 | . | TRBV6-5 | CASSYSSAYEQYF | TGTGCCAGCAGTTACTCTAGCGCCTACGAGCAGTACTTC
TRBD2 | TRBJ2-1 | . | TRBV5-1 | CASSLAGGPDTHNEQFF | TGCGCCAGCAGCTTGGCGGGAGGGCCGGACACACACAATGAGCAGTTCTTC
. | TRBJ1-4 | . | TRBV11-3 | CASSSLGKLFF | TGTGCCAGCAGCTCTCTCGGAAAACTGTTTTTT
. | TRBJ1-2 | . | TRBV25-1 | CASSEFGVGYTF | TGTGCCAGCAGTGAATTCGGGGTTGGCTACACCTTC
TRBD1 | TRBJ1-2 | . | TRBV7-9 | CASSLKGPQGAGGYTF | TGTGCCAGCAGCTTAAAAGGCCCACAGGGGGCAGGGGGCTACACCTTC
TRBD1 | TRBJ2-5 | . | TRBV7-6 | CASSWTGTAGETQYF | TGTGCCAGCAGCTGGACCGGGACAGCAGGGGAGACCCAGTACTTC
. | TRBJ1-1 | . | TRBV7-2 | CASSPFRVKVNTEAFF | TGTGCCAGCAGCCCTTTCAGGGTAAAGGTGAACACTGAAGCTTTCTTT
TRBD2 | TRBJ2-1 | . | TRBV7-9 | CASSYGGTSALLNEQFF | TGTGCCAGCAGTTACGGCGGGACTAGCGCACTACTGAATGAGCAGTTCTTC
TRBD1 | TRBJ2-7 | . | TRBV18 | CASSPPGTGNYEQYF | TGTGCCAGCTCACCACCGGGGACAGGCAACTACGAGCAGTACTTC
TRBD1 | TRBJ1-1 | . | TRBV5-6 | CASSFGQGANTEAFF | TGTGCCAGCAGCTTTGGACAGGGTGCGAACACTGAAGCTTTCTTT
TRBD2 | TRBJ2-7 | . | TRBV7-2 | CASSLLAGYEQYF | TGTGCCAGCAGCTTACTAGCGGGCTACGAGCAGTACTTC
. | TRBJ2-1 | once | TRBV5-1 | CASSSGARAYGCEQFF | TGCGCCAGCAGCTCTGGTGCTAGAGCCTACGGGTGTGAGCAGTTCTTC